This T cell receptor beta chain is drawn from a study of control samples from healthy donors and cancer patients (dated by TCRdb to the early 2020s). Worth noting for this clone: What this receptor recognizes is not known. No much larger clone is present one base from it, and per-base qualities are unavailable.

Trimming takes 0 bases off V and 6 bases off J; junction bases not matched to a gene: 6. From the cysteine up to the phenylalanine, the CDR3 has a length of 16 residues. Only the CDR3 portion is preserved as DNA: 48 bases, with reading frame beginning at the first base. CDR1 and CDR2 are drawn from the germline V gene: KGHDR, SFDVKD. The library was produced with the immunoSEQ multiplex PCR assay. TCRdb stores this immuneACCESS table with in-frame sequences only. Part of the clones is absent; in the studies checked, under half of the shortfall reflects unresolved V genes, and no reason is known for the rest. For this sample the table gives 40,000 to 55,000 clones, of which roughly three quarters were detected only once. Clones ranked in the top ten supply approximately 17% of the sample.

The sequencing sample was made of formalin-fixed, paraffin-embedded tissue. The sequence links TRBV24-1 to TRBJ2-1, with TRBD1 identical over 8 junction bases. The TCR originated in a male donor with melanoma. The CDR3 loop reads CATSDLPGGPPNEQFF. Here is the DNA: TGTGCCACCAGTGATTTGCCAGGGGGCCCCCCCAATGAGCAGTTCTTC.